This T cell receptor beta chain was observed in a study of glioma-infiltrating T cells. Points from the study as a whole: CDR3 overlap between tissue and blood was very small.

The iRepertoire nested amplicon-rescue multiplex PCR amplified TCR alpha and beta CDR3s from RNA. One-step reverse transcription and amplification started from about 100-400 ng of tissue mRNA or PBMC total RNA. From the multiplex PCR reads, TCRdb called clonotypes with MiXCR, one entry per CDR3 protein. Of tens of thousands of distinct CDR3 sequences in the sample, approximately 22% were seen once. Only a few counts were recorded for this clonotype. What it binds is unknown. This CDR3 is built from 15 residues. The junction had 13 bases not matched to a gene; V was cut back by 5 bases and J by 4 bases. Germline V gene data show CDR1 as SQVTM and CDR2 as ANQGSEA.

The sample taken for sequencing was glioma tissue, nonneoplastic brain tissue, or PBMCs (not recorded which). The receptor was derived from a human donor with low-grade glioma or glioblastoma, undergoing nonglioma brain surgery, or in good health (not recorded which). This chain links TRBV29-1 with TRBJ1-1, with 7 bases matching TRBD1. The CDR3 nucleotides are TGCAGCGTTTCTGGACAGGTTTTGTCAGGCACTGAAGCTTTCTTT. Encoded protein: CSVSGQVLSGTEAFF.